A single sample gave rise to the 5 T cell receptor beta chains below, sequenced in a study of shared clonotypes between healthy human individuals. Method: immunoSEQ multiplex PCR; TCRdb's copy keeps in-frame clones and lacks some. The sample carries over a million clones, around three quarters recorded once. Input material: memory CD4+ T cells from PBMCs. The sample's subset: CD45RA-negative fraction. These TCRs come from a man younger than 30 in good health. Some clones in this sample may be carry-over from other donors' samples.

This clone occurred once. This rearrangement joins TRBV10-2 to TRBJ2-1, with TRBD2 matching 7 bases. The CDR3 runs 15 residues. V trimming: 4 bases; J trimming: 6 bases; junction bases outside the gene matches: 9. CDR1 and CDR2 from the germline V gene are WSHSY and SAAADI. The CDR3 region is CASSGGAGVSNEQFF. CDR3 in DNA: TGCGCCAGCAGTGGCGGGGCGGGAGTGTCCAATGAGCAGTTCTTC.

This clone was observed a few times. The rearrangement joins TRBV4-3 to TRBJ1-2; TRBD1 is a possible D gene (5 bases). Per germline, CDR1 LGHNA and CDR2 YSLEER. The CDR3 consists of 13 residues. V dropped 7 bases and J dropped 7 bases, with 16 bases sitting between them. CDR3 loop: CASTLRGAGGYTF. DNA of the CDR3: TGCGCCAGCACTCTAAGAGGGGCTGGTGGCTACACCTTC.

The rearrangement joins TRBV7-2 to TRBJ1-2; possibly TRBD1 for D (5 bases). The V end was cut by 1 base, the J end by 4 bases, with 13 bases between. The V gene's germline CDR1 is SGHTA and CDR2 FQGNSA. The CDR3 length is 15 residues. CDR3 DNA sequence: TGTGCCAGCAGCTTAGGGGGGGACGGACCCTATGGCTACACCTTC. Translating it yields CASSLGGDGPYGYTF.

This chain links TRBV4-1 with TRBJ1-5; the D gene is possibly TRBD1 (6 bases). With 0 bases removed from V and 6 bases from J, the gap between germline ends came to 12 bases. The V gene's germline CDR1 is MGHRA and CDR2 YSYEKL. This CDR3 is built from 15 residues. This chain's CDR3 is CASSQDPGGGQPQHF. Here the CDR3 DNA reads TGCGCCAGCAGCCAAGATCCCGGGGGCGGTCAGCCCCAGCATTTT.

The CDR3 coding sequence is TGTGCCAGCAGCTTGGCCCCGGGAGGGATCTACGAGCAGTACTTC. Translation: CASSLAPGGIYEQYF. The V gene is TRBV5-4, the J gene TRBJ2-7; 8 nucleotides agree with TRBD2. The junction had 5 bases not matched to a gene; V was cut back by 0 bases and J by 3 bases. Germline CDR1 and CDR2: SGHNT and YYREEE (reference sequence). The CDR3 has 15 amino acids.